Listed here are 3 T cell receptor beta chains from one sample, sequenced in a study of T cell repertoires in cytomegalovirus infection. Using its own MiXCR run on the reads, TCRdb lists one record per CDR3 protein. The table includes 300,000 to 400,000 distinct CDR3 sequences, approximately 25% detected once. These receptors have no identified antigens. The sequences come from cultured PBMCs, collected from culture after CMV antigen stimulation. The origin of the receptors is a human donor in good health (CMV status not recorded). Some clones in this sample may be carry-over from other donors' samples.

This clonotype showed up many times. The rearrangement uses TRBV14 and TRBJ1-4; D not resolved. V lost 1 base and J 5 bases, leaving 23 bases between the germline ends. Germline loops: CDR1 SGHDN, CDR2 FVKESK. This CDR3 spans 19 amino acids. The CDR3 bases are TGTGCCAGCAGCCAAGCCACTGGTAGAGTATTCTCCCGAAATGAAAAACTGTTTTTT. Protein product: CASSQATGRVFSRNEKLFF.

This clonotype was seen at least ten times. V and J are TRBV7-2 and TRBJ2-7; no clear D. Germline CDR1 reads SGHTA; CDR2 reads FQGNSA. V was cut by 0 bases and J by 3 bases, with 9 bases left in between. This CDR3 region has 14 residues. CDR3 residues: CASSLAGPGYEQYV. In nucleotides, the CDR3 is TGTGCCAGCAGCTTAGCCGGGCCGGGCTACGAGCAGTACGTC.

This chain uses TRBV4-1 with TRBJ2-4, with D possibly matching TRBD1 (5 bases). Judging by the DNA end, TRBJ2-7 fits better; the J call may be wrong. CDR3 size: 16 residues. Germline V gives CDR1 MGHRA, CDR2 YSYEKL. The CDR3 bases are TGCGCCAGCAGCCCCCGACAGTCGGGCCGAGCCTTCGAGCAGTACTTC. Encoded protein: CASSPRQSGRAFEQYF.